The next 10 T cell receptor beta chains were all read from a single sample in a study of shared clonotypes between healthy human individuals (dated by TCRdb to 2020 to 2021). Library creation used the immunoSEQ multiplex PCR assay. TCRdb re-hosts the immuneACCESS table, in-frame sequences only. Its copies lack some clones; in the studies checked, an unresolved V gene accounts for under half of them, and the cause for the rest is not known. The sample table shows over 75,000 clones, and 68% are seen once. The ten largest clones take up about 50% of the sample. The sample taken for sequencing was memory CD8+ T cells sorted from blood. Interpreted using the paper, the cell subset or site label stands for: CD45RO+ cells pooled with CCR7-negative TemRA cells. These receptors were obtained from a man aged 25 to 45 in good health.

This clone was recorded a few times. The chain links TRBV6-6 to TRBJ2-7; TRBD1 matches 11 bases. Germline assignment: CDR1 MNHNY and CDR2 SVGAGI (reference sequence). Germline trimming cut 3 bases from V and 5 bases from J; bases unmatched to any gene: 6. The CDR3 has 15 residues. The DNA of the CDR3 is TGTGCCAGCAGTTATTTGGACAGGGGGCTCGACGAGCAGTACTTC. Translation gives CASSYLDRGLDEQYF.

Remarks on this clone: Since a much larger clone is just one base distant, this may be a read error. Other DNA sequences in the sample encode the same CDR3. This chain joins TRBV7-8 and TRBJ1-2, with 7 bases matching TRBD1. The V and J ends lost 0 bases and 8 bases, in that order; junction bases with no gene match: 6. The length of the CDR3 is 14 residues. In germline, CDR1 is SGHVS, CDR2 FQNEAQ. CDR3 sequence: CASSLAMTGRGYTF. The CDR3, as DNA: TGTGCCAGCAGCTTAGCGATGACAGGGCGGGGCTACACCTTC.

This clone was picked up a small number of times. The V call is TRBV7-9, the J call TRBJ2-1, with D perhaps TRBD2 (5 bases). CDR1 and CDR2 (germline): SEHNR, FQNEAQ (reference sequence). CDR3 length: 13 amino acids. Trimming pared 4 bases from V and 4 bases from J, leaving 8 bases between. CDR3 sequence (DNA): TGTGCCAGCAGCTCCGGGGTTTACAATGAGCAGTTCTTC. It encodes CASSSGVYNEQFF.

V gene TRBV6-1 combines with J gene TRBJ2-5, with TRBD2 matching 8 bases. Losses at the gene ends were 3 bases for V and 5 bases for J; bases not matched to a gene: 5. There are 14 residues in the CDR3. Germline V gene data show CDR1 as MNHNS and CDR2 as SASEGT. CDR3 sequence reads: CASSDFGTSETQYF. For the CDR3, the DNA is TGTGCCAGCAGTGATTTCGGGACTAGTGAGACCCAGTACTTC.

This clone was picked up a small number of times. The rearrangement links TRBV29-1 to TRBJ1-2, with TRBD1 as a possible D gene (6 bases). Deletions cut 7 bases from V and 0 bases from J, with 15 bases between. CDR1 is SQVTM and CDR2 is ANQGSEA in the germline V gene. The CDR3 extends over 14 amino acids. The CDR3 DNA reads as TGCAGCGCCTCGGACAGTCCCCCTAACTATGGCTACACCTTC. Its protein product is CSASDSPPNYGYTF.

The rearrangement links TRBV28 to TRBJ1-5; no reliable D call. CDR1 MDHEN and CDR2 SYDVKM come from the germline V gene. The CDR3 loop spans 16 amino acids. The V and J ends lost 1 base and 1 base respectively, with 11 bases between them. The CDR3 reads CASSLYEDSSNQPQHF. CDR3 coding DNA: TGTGCCAGCAGTTTATACGAGGACTCGAGCAATCAGCCCCAGCATTTT.

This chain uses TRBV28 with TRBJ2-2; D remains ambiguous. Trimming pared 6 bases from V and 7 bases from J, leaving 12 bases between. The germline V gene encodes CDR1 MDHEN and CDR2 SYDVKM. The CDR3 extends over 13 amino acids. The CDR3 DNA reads TGTGCCAGCAGACCCGGACCAGGCGGGGAGCTGTTTTTT. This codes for CASRPGPGGELFF.

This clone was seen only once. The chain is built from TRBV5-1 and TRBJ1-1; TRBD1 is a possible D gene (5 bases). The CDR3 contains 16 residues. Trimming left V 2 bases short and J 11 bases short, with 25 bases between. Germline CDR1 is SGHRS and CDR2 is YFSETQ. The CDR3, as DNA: TGCGCCAGCAGCTTAGGCCAGGGAGTTTTATTTGAAATGGCTTTCTTT. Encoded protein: CASSLGQGVLFEMAFF.

The CDR3 loop is CASSLISGVQETQYF. The CDR3 nucleotides are TGTGCCAGCAGCCTGATCTCCGGGGTCCAAGAGACCCAGTACTTC. The V call is TRBV7-2, the J call TRBJ2-5; D is perhaps TRBD2 (5 bases). The V end was cut by 5 bases, the J end by 1 base, with 14 bases between. The germline gives CDR1 SGHTA, CDR2 FQGNSA. CDR3 length: 15 residues.

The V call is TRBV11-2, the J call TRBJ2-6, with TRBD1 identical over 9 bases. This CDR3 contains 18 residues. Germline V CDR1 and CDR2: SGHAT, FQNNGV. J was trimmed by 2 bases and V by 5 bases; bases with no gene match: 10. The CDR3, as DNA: TGTGCCAGCAGCCCAGGGGGACAGGGCCTCACTGGGGCCAACGTCCTGACTTTC. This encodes CASSPGGQGLTGANVLTF.